This TCR beta chain was sequenced in a study of blood T cell repertoires in COVID-19. Overall study context: Spain, Italy and the United States supplied samples that represented acute and convalescent COVID-19. PBMCs, B-cell-depleted T cells, or T cells were the source of the cDNA or gDNA that made up the material.

Per the authors' pipeline: Amplification of reference gene primers was used by the study to estimate nucleated cell counts. Data came from immunoSEQ multiplex PCR; TCRdb stores just in-frame clones and leaves some out. V and J calls and clone size come straight from that table; D and trimming were deduced from the DNA. The sample records 60,000 to 70,000 clones, 80% to 90% being singletons. Germline loops: CDR1 SGHTA, CDR2 FQGNSA. The J segment lost 2 bases and the V segment lost 1 base, leaving 7 bases of the junction unmatched. The CDR3 extends over 17 amino acids. Sequencing was done on a sample of peripheral blood. The gene calls are TRBV7-2 and TRBJ2-3, with 9 bases identical to TRBD2. The sequence derives from a woman aged 55 to 70 with acute or convalescent COVID-19. The CDR3 region is CASSLGSGGYNTDTQYF. In DNA form, the CDR3 reads TGTGCCAGCAGCTTAGGTAGCGGGGGATACAACACAGATACGCAGTATTTT.